The sequence of this T cell receptor beta chain was determined in a study of control samples from healthy donors and cancer patients. CDR1 is SGHNT and CDR2 is YYREEE in the germline V gene (reference sequence). With 4 bases removed from V and 5 bases from J, the gap between germline ends came to 12 bases. The CDR3 contains 13 residues. TCRdb's table, derived via immunoSEQ multiplex PCR, lists solely in-frame clones and lacks some. The sample yields some 130,000 clones, roughly 89% seen once. This TCR was recovered from a man aged 50 to 59 with head and neck cancer. The sequencing sample was made of PBMCs. V is TRBV5-4 and J is TRBJ1-2, with D perhaps matching TRBD1 (5 bases). The DNA of the CDR3 is TGTGCCAGCAGCATCGACAGTAATTATGGCTACACCTTC. The encoded protein is CASSIDSNYGYTF.